This entry lists 11 T cell receptor beta chains sequenced from one sample in a study of T cell responses to AZD1222 COVID-19 vaccine. The repertoire was sequenced with immunoSEQ multiplex PCR; TCRdb's copy has only in-frame clones and lacks some. The data contain 100,000 or so clones, about 88% of them seen just once; the ten biggest clones take up just over 5.5%. The sequencing here drew on peripheral blood, taken 28 days after the second AZD1222 dose. The receptors were gathered from an adult who received the AZD1222 COVID-19 vaccine.

This chain links TRBV18 with TRBJ1-4, with 10 bases that match TRBD1. J lost 7 bases, V lost 3 bases, and 11 bases had no gene match. Germline V gene sequence: CDR1 KGHSH, CDR2 LQKENI. The length of the CDR3 is 17 residues. The DNA for the CDR3 is TGTGCCAGCTCACCCGGACAGGGGGACCGGATTGGTGAAAAACTGTTTTTT. Its protein is CASSPGQGDRIGEKLFF. Complete variable domain (other parts from reference TRBV18 and TRBJ1-4): NAGVMQNPRHLVRRRGQEARLRCSPMKGHSHVYWYRQLPEEGLKFMVYLQKENIIDESGMPKERFSAEFPKEGPSILRIQQVVRGDSAAYFCASSPGQGDRIGEKLFFGSGTQLSVL.

The rearrangement uses TRBV14 and TRBJ1-1; no clear D. V lost 2 bases and J 1 base, leaving 11 bases between the germline ends. The CDR3 contains 15 residues. CDR1 and CDR2 from the germline V gene are SGHDN and FVKESK. CDR3 sequence (DNA): TGTGCCAGCAGCCAATTAGGCAGCGGGAACACTGAAGCTTTCTTT. Its translation is CASSQLGSGNTEAFF.

The chain has TRBV25-1 and TRBJ2-7; the match to TRBD1 covers 7 bases. The CDR3 spans 17 residues. Germline CDR1 reads MGHDK; CDR2 reads SYGVNS. The J segment lost 4 bases and the V segment lost 0 bases, leaving 12 bases of the junction unmatched. The DNA for the CDR3 is TGTGCCAGCAGTGAATATTTAATTGGGGACAGAACTTACGAGCAGTACTTC. The encoded protein is CASSEYLIGDRTYEQYF.

This clone is a singleton in its sample. The genes are TRBV4-3 and TRBJ2-1; 7 bases match TRBD2. Losses at the gene ends were 5 bases for V and 4 bases for J; bases not matched to a gene: 11. The CDR3 runs to 16 residues. Looked up from germline, CDR1 is LGHNA and CDR2 is YSLEER. CDR3 amino acids: CASSLPSSGAYNEQFF. The CDR3 region has the DNA TGCGCCAGCAGCTTACCTTCTAGCGGAGCTTACAATGAGCAGTTCTTC.

The count of this clone is one. The chain combines TRBV10-3 with TRBJ1-1, with 9 bases fitting TRBD1. Germline CDR1 ENHRY, CDR2 SYGVKD. The CDR3 sequence is 14 residues long. V lost 7 bases, J lost 6 bases, and 9 bases stayed unmatched. The CDR3 protein is CAIKEQGASAEAFF. The DNA of the CDR3 is TGTGCCATCAAGGAACAGGGGGCGAGCGCTGAAGCTTTCTTT.

The chain links TRBV4-2 to TRBJ2-7, with 9 bases identical to TRBD2. The V gene's germline CDR1 is LGHNA and CDR2 YNFKEQ. The CDR3 is 18 residues long. V dropped 4 bases and J dropped 4; count of bases not matched to a gene: 17. CDR3 in amino acids: CASSPLNPIAGGEYEQYF. The CDR3 DNA reads TGTGCCAGCAGCCCCCTGAACCCCATTGCGGGGGGGGAGTACGAGCAGTACTTC.

This rearrangement joins TRBV3-1 (or the pseudogene TRBV3-2) to TRBJ1-4; D gene uncertain. The germline V gene encodes CDR1 LGHDT and CDR2 YNNKEL (reference sequence). V lost 4 bases to trimming and J lost 5 bases, with 5 bases between them. The CDR3 length is 12 residues. The CDR3 sequence is CASSLENEKLFF. DNA of the CDR3: TGTGCCAGCAGCCTCGAGAATGAAAAACTGTTTTTT.

The chain combines TRBV10-3 with TRBJ1-1; D call uncertain. The CDR3 sequence is 13 residues long. V lost 2 bases and J 2 bases, leaving 6 bases between the germline ends. CDR1 ENHRY and CDR2 SYGVKD come from the germline V gene. The CDR3 sequence: CAISEDFNTEAFF. The CDR3 nucleotides are TGTGCCATCAGTGAGGATTTTAACACTGAAGCTTTCTTT.

V is TRBV7-6 and J is TRBJ1-6; D uncertain. Germline V gene data show CDR1 as SGHVS and CDR2 as FNYEAQ. V lost 8 bases and J lost 5, with 19 bases in between. The CDR3 sequence is 16 residues long. DNA of the CDR3: TGTGCCAGCTCCCTCGGGCGGGCGGCGAATAATTCACCCCTCCACTTT. Translation gives CASSLGRAANNSPLHF. The complete variable domain, with remaining parts taken from reference TRBV7-6 and TRBJ1-6, reads GAGVSQSPRYKVTKRGQDVALRCDPISGHVSLYWYRQALGQGPEFLTYFNYEAQQDKSGLPNDRFSAERPEGSISTLTIQRTEQRDSAMYRCASSLGRAANNSPLHFGNGTRLTVT.

This sequence joins TRBV27 and TRBJ2-7; D is unclear. The germline gives CDR1 MNHEY, CDR2 SMNVEV (reference sequence). Trimming removed 0 bases from V and 2 bases from J, with 5 bases in between. This CDR3 has 13 residues. This chain's CDR3 is CASSLSWPYEQYF. The CDR3, as DNA: TGTGCCAGCAGTTTATCATGGCCCTACGAGCAGTACTTC.

The genes are TRBV11-2 and TRBJ1-1; no clear D. V shed 5 bases and J shed 2 bases, with 18 bases lying between them. The CDR3 runs to 16 residues. The germline V gene encodes CDR1 SGHAT and CDR2 FQNNGV. The chain's CDR3 is CASSPTFRPRNTEAFF. The CDR3 DNA reads as TGTGCCAGCAGCCCCACCTTTCGACCAAGAAACACTGAAGCTTTCTTT.